These 25 T cell receptor beta chains originate from one sample sequenced in a study of blood T cell repertoires in COVID-19. The table came from immunoSEQ multiplex PCR; TCRdb's copy has only in-frame clones and leaves some out. The sample carries about 240,000 clones, around 90% recorded once. Sequencing input: peripheral blood. The receptors derive from a man in his sixties who had recovered from COVID-19.

This clone was seen only a few times. V is TRBV3-1 (or the pseudogene TRBV3-2) and J is TRBJ2-1, with TRBD2 identical over 8 bases. There are 17 residues in the CDR3. After removal of 1 base from V and 2 bases from J, the junction contained 7 bases not matched to a gene. Germline CDR1 LGHDT, CDR2 YNNKEL (reference sequence). This CDR3 reads CASSQVRERGPYNEQFF. CDR3 in DNA: TGTGCCAGCAGCCAAGTTCGGGAGCGGGGGCCCTACAATGAGCAGTTCTTC.

CDR3 nucleotides: TGTGCCAGCAGCTTGGGACTTAGAGAGTCTTCACCCCTCCACTTT. This sequence encodes CASSLGLRESSPLHF. The genes are TRBV5-5 and TRBJ1-6; no firm D call. V gave up 0 bases and J gave up 9 bases, with 13 bases separating them. In germline, CDR1 is SGHKS, CDR2 YYEKEE (reference sequence). CDR3 length: 15 amino acids.

The chain recombines TRBV11-2 with TRBJ2-7; perhaps TRBD2 as D (7 bases). This CDR3 region has 15 residues. Trimming took 4 bases from V and 3 from J, leaving 16 bases between them. Germline V gives CDR1 SGHAT, CDR2 FQNNGV. Written as DNA, the CDR3 is TGTGCCAGCAGCTGGACGGGGGGCGGAAACTACGAGCAGTACTTC. Protein sequence: CASSWTGGGNYEQYF.

The chain carries TRBV5-5 and TRBJ2-1; 10 nucleotides line up with TRBD1. Per germline, CDR1 SGHKS and CDR2 YYEKEE (reference sequence). V shed 4 bases and J 2 bases; nucleotides not matched to a gene: 3. This CDR3 has 15 amino acids. This chain's CDR3 is CASSLGTGAYNEQFF. The CDR3 DNA is TGTGCCAGCAGCCTTGGGACAGGGGCCTACAATGAGCAGTTCTTC.

This chain joins TRBV12-5 and TRBJ1-1; perhaps TRBD1 as D (5 bases). Germline CDR1 and CDR2: LGHNT and FRNRAP. The CDR3 is 12 residues long. Trimming pared 7 bases from V and 4 bases from J, leaving 10 bases between. The DNA for the CDR3 is TGTGCTAGTGCCTCGGGGGGCACTGAAGCTTTCTTT. Translating gives CASASGGTEAFF.

This rearrangement joins TRBV5-1 to TRBJ2-7, with D perhaps matching TRBD2 (5 bases). Germline V lookup: CDR1 SGHRS, CDR2 YFSETQ. The CDR3 contains 13 residues. Trimming removed 2 bases from V and 3 bases from J, with 9 bases in between. In nucleotides, the CDR3 is TGCGCCAGCAGCTTACGGGGTTTCTACGAGCAGTACTTC. Residues: CASSLRGFYEQYF.

The genes are TRBV5-4 and TRBJ2-7, with TRBD1 matching over 7 bases. V lost 3 bases, J lost 4 bases, and 7 bases stayed unmatched. CDR3 length equals 14 residues. Germline CDR1 reads SGHNT; CDR2 reads YYREEE (reference sequence). The CDR3 coding sequence is TGTGCCAGCAGCTCCGACAGGGTTGGGTACGAGCAGTACTTC. Its translation: CASSSDRVGYEQYF.

The chain carries TRBV19 and TRBJ1-2; D may be TRBD1 (6 bases). Trimming cost V 2 bases and J 5 bases, with 15 bases left between them. Germline V gene data show CDR1 as LNHDA and CDR2 as SQIVND (reference sequence). The CDR3 consists of 15 residues. This CDR3 reads CASSITQGPLYGYTF. The CDR3 DNA is TGTGCCAGTAGTATAACCCAGGGGCCACTATATGGCTACACCTTC. Full variable domain (remainder filled in from reference TRBV19 and TRBJ1-2): DGGITQSPKYLFRKEGQNVTLSCEQNLNHDAMYWYRQDPGQGLRLIYYSQIVNDFQKGDIAEGYSVSREKKESFPLTVTSAQKNPTAFYLCASSITQGPLYGYTFGSGTRLTVV.

The CDR3 loop is CASRRTGTTTDTQYF. CDR3 nucleotides: TGCGCCAGCAGAAGGACAGGGACAACCACAGATACGCAGTATTTT. The chain couples TRBV4-1 to TRBJ2-3, with 8 bases aligning to TRBD1. The V gene's germline CDR1 is MGHRA and CDR2 YSYEKL. This CDR3 contains 15 residues. V dropped 6 bases and J dropped 2; count of bases not matched to a gene: 7.

This chain connects TRBV7-2 to TRBJ2-7; the D gene is possibly TRBD1 (6 bases). V was trimmed by 2 bases and J by 2 bases, leaving 10 bases between them. The CDR3 covers 14 residues. The V gene's germline CDR1 is SGHTA and CDR2 FQGNSA. Here the CDR3 reads CASSLQGNPYEQYF. The CDR3, as DNA: TGTGCCAGCAGCTTACAGGGGAATCCCTACGAGCAGTACTTC. The full variable domain, completed using reference TRBV7-2 and TRBJ2-7, is GAGVSQSPSNKVTEKGKDVELRCDPISGHTALYWYRQSLGQGLEFLIYFQGNSAPDKSGLPSDRFSAERTGGSVSTLTIQRTQQEDSAVYLCASSLQGNPYEQYFGPGTRLTVT.

The chain links TRBV24-1 to TRBJ2-2, with TRBD2 matching 8 bases. CDR3 size: 13 residues. Germline V lookup: CDR1 KGHDR, CDR2 SFDVKD. With 7 bases clipped from V and 4 bases from J, the junction kept 1 base outside the gene matches. This CDR3 is CATRREGTGELFF. CDR3 bases: TGTGCCACCAGACGGGAGGGCACCGGGGAGCTGTTTTTT.

V gene TRBV9 combines with J gene TRBJ2-7; TRBD1 might be the D (6 bases). Trimming stripped 5 bases from V and 12 bases from J, with 24 bases between. Germline assignment: CDR1 SGDLS and CDR2 YYNGEE. The CDR3 is 14 residues long. CDR3: CASRPRRQNRVAYV. The CDR3 region has the DNA TGTGCCAGCAGACCTCGACGCCAAAACAGGGTGGCGTACGTC.

The J gene is TRBJ2-3, the V gene TRBV7-9; the match to TRBD1 covers 8 bases. The V and J ends lost 5 bases and 0 bases, in that order; junction bases with no gene match: 7. Germline loops: CDR1 SEHNR, CDR2 FQNEAQ (reference sequence). This CDR3 is 16 amino acids long. As DNA, the CDR3 is TGTGCCAGCAGCCCGGGACAGGCTTCTAGCACAGATACGCAGTATTTT. Its translation is CASSPGQASSTDTQYF.

As concerns this clone: The sample carries other DNA sequences with the same CDR3. J is TRBJ1-5 and V is TRBV5-1; a weak D match, TRBD1 (6 bases). Germline V gives CDR1 SGHRS, CDR2 YFSETQ. This CDR3 comprises 15 residues. Trimming pared 0 bases from V and 1 base from J, leaving 8 bases between. CDR3 amino acids: CASSLVGGSNQPQHF. In DNA, the CDR3 is TGCGCCAGCAGCTTGGTAGGGGGAAGCAATCAGCCCCAGCATTTT.

The chain has TRBV23-1 and TRBJ1-1; D unclear. TRBV23-1 is treated as an ORF (open reading frame) with a function not yet certain. The CDR3 has 17 amino acids. V lost 2 bases and J 4 bases, leaving 20 bases between the germline ends. The CDR3 region has the DNA TGCGCCAGCAGTCAACGGGAACGCACTGACTTGGGCACTGAAGCTTTCTTT. This codes for CASSQRERTDLGTEAFF.

The V and J genes are TRBV2 and TRBJ2-4; 9 nucleotides line up with TRBD2. The CDR3 covers 19 residues. Germline values: CDR1 SNHLY, CDR2 FYNNEI. Trimming took 5 bases from V and 6 from J; bases not matched to a gene: 20. The CDR3 nucleotides read TGTGCCAGCAGTTATTTGTTGGTGGGTAGCGGGGGCGGGGGAAACATTCAGTACTTC. Translating it yields CASSYLLVGSGGGGNIQYF.

V usage is TRBV27 and J usage is TRBJ2-1; weak D call: TRBD2 (6 bases). The V gene lost 3 bases and the J gene lost 7 bases, with 7 bases spanning the gap. This CDR3 has 12 residues. Germline assignment: CDR1 MNHEY and CDR2 SMNVEV (reference sequence). CDR3 loop: CASSFGGNEQFF. The CDR3 nucleotides read TGTGCCAGCAGTTTTGGGGGGAATGAGCAGTTCTTC.

The CDR3 DNA sequence: TGTGCCAGCACCTCGGACTCAGATACGCAGTATTTT. This codes for CASTSDSDTQYF. The chain combines TRBV6-5 with TRBJ2-3; D perhaps matches TRBD2 (5 bases). The V gene's germline CDR1 is MNHEY and CDR2 SVGAGI. The CDR3 consists of 12 residues. The V gene lost 7 bases and the J gene lost 4 bases, with 9 bases spanning the gap.

The genes are TRBV11-2 and TRBJ2-2, with D possibly being TRBD2 (6 bases). V dropped 2 bases and J dropped 2 bases, with 9 bases sitting between them. CDR1 and CDR2 from the germline V gene are SGHAT and FQNNGV. There are 15 residues in the CDR3. In DNA, the CDR3 is TGTGCCAGCAGCTTACTTGGGACTAACACCGGGGAGCTGTTTTTT. Encoded protein: CASSLLGTNTGELFF.

The chain has TRBV3-1 (or the pseudogene TRBV3-2) and TRBJ2-5, with 8 bases aligning to TRBD2. The CDR3 extends over 13 amino acids. Germline lookup yields CDR1 LGHDT and CDR2 YNNKEL (reference sequence). The V gene end was trimmed by 10 bases and the J gene end by 3 bases; junction bases not matched to a gene: 7. In DNA, the CDR3 is TGTGCCACCTCCCGGGGGGGGGAAGAGACCCAGTACTTC. As protein: CATSRGGEETQYF.

This clone was detected once. The chain joins TRBV24-1 to TRBJ1-4; D is possibly TRBD1 (5 bases). CDR1 KGHDR and CDR2 SFDVKD come from the germline V gene. With 7 bases removed from V and 7 bases from J, the gap between germline ends came to 18 bases. The CDR3 loop spans 15 amino acids. The CDR3: CATSLPGDGGEKLFF. The CDR3 bases are TGTGCCACCAGCCTTCCGGGGGATGGGGGTGAAAAACTGTTTTTT.

This chain uses TRBV6-6 with TRBJ1-5; TRBD1 is a possible D gene (6 bases). V was trimmed by 4 bases and J by 2 bases, leaving 12 bases between them. Germline CDR1 reads MNHNY; CDR2 reads SVGAGI (reference sequence). The CDR3 runs to 15 residues. The DNA of the CDR3 is TGTGCCAGCAGTTCTCCACAGGGAGGCAATCAGCCCCAGCATTTT. Its protein is CASSSPQGGNQPQHF.

The J gene is TRBJ2-1, the V gene TRBV24-1; 7 bases line up with TRBD1. The CDR3 runs to 13 residues. CDR1 KGHDR and CDR2 SFDVKD come from the germline V gene. V dropped 0 bases and J dropped 10; count of bases not matched to a gene: 2. For the CDR3, the DNA is TGTGCCACCAGTGATTTGCGGGGACAGGAGCAGTTCTTC. This encodes CATSDLRGQEQFF.

V is TRBV5-6 and J is TRBJ2-2, with D maybe TRBD1 (6 bases). There are 15 residues in the CDR3. The germline V gene encodes CDR1 SGHDT and CDR2 YYEEEE. V lost 2 bases to trimming and J lost 0 bases, with 8 bases between them. This CDR3 reads CASSLQGPNTGELFF. The CDR3 DNA reads TGTGCCAGCAGCTTACAGGGACCGAACACCGGGGAGCTGTTTTTT.

This chain connects TRBV30 to TRBJ1-6; no reliable D call. The CDR3 sequence is 15 residues long. Germline assignment: CDR1 GTSNPN and CDR2 SVGIG (reference sequence). Trimming removed 3 bases at V and 0 bases at J, with 9 bases between. CDR3 bases: TGTGCCTGGAGCGCGCGGGGCTCCTATAATTCACCCCTCCACTTT. Protein: CAWSARGSYNSPLHF.